Listed here are 27 T cell receptor beta chains from one sample, sequenced in a study of radiation and T cells in renal cell carcinoma. TCRdb's table, derived via immunoSEQ multiplex PCR, lists solely in-frame clones and lacks some. The data show around 170,000 clones, about 85% seen once. The time point here: blood 4 weeks post-SBRT, at nephrectomy. Treatment in this sample: 15 Gy SBRT to primary tumor, nephrectomy 4 weeks later. The input for sequencing was blood, taken from a patient whose treatment included radiotherapy and nephrectomy. Receptors originate from a woman in her forties or fifties with renal cell carcinoma.

The chain has TRBV19 and TRBJ2-3; 9 bases match TRBD2. Germline V gives CDR1 LNHDA, CDR2 SQIVND (reference sequence). CDR3 length equals 16 residues. With V trimmed by 3 bases and J by 0 bases, 4 bases remained unmatched. This chain's CDR3 is CASSMVTSGSTDTQYF. Here the CDR3 DNA reads TGTGCCAGTAGTATGGTAACTAGCGGGAGCACAGATACGCAGTATTTT.

In DNA form, the CDR3 reads TGTGCCAGCAGCCCTTCACGGTCTGGAAACACCATATATTTT. It codes for CASSPSRSGNTIYF. V gene TRBV7-6 combines with J gene TRBJ1-3, with D hard to call. The CDR3 consists of 14 residues. V was shortened by 5 bases and J by 1 base, with 9 bases between the two germline ends. Per germline, CDR1 SGHVS and CDR2 FNYEAQ.

With respect to this clone: Other DNA sequences from this sample encode an identical CDR3 as well. The V gene is TRBV5-1, the J gene TRBJ2-7; D could derive from TRBD1 or TRBD2 (5 bases each). The CDR3 is 15 amino acids. Trimming took off 4 bases at V and 0 bases at J, with 14 bases between the two ends. Germline CDR1 is SGHRS and CDR2 is YFSETQ. As DNA, the CDR3 is TGCGCCAGCAGCCCGTCCGGGACCGGCTCCTACGAGCAGTACTTC. It translates to CASSPSGTGSYEQYF.

This clone was found once. The CDR3 sequence is CASSLEVAGGLLDTQYF. The CDR3 DNA follows: TGTGCCAGCAGCTTAGAGGTAGCGGGGGGGCTGTTAGATACGCAGTATTTT. This chain links TRBV7-2 with TRBJ2-3; TRBD2 matches at 11 bases. CDR3 length equals 17 residues. J gave up 5 bases and V 1 base, and 8 bases lay outside the gene matches. Germline V gene lookup returns CDR1 SGHTA and CDR2 FQGNSA.

V is TRBV21-1 and J is TRBJ1-5. TRBV21-1 is a documented pseudogene. The CDR3 is 16 residues long. The DNA of the CDR3 is TGTGCCAGCAGCAAAGCGATAGGGGACTTAAATCAGCCCCAGCATTTT. This translates into CASSKAIGDLNQPQHF.

The chain is built from TRBV4-3 and TRBJ2-1, with TRBD2 matching over 12 bases. Germline CDR1 LGHNA, CDR2 YSLEER. V was pared by 3 bases and J by 4 bases, with 4 bases of the junction left unmatched. The CDR3 runs to 16 residues. This CDR3 is CASSQATSGGYNEQFF. In nucleotides, the CDR3 is TGCGCCAGCAGCCAGGCTACTAGCGGGGGGTACAATGAGCAGTTCTTC.

The chain recombines TRBV15 with TRBJ2-7; D gene ambiguous. Per germline, CDR1 LNHNV and CDR2 YYDKDF (reference sequence). The CDR3 length is 15 residues. Trimming left V 0 bases short and J 2 bases short, with 11 bases between. The CDR3 loop is CATSRETAVAYEQYF. CDR3 in DNA: TGTGCCACCAGCAGAGAAACGGCAGTGGCCTACGAGCAGTACTTC.

This clone was observed a few times. The chain joins TRBV19 to TRBJ1-1, with TRBD1 matching 8 bases. There are 15 residues in the CDR3. Germline loops: CDR1 LNHDA, CDR2 SQIVND (reference sequence). V lost 4 bases, J lost 2 bases, and 6 bases stayed unmatched. The CDR3 bases are TGTGCCAGTAGTAACCCAGGGGGCAGCAACACTGAAGCTTTCTTT. Its translation is CASSNPGGSNTEAFF.

V gene TRBV7-8 combines with J gene TRBJ1-1, with a weak D call TRBD1 (5 bases). V was shortened by 4 bases and J by 10 bases, with 25 bases between the two germline ends. CDR3 length: 16 amino acids. Germline V gives CDR1 SGHVS, CDR2 FQNEAQ. CDR3 sequence (DNA): TGTGCCAGCAGCTCCGAGCTGGGGGTTAGGGGTAGGGGAGCTTTCTTT. This translates into CASSSELGVRGRGAFF. The complete variable domain, with remaining parts taken from reference TRBV7-8 and TRBJ1-1, reads GAGVSQSPRYKVAKRGQDVALRCDPISGHVSLFWYQQALGQGPEFLTYFQNEAQLDKSGLPSDRFFAERPEGSVSTLKIQRTQQEDSAVYLCASSSELGVRGRGAFFGQGTRLTVV.

This clone occurred a few times. CDR3 region: CASGMGRPTDQPQHF. CDR3 bases: TGTGCTAGTGGTATGGGACGGCCGACCGATCAGCCCCAGCATTTT. J is TRBJ1-5 and V is TRBV12-5, with D possibly matching TRBD1 (5 bases). Germline-derived CDR1 and CDR2 are LGHNT and FRNRAP. The CDR3 has 15 amino acids. The V end was cut by 5 bases, the J end by 5 bases, with 16 bases between.

This clone was detected only once. The genes are TRBV18 and TRBJ1-1, with D maybe TRBD1 (6 bases). The CDR3 totals 15 residues. In germline, CDR1 is KGHSH, CDR2 LQKENI. With 3 bases removed from V and 3 bases from J, the gap between germline ends came to 14 bases. The CDR3 DNA reads TGTGCCAGCTCACCGCCAACGGGGGGCTACACTGAAGCTTTCTTT. This gives the protein CASSPPTGGYTEAFF.

The table lists this clone with a few counts. This chain links TRBV7-9 with TRBJ1-1; the D gene is possibly TRBD1 (6 bases). CDR1 and CDR2 (germline): SEHNR, FQNEAQ (reference sequence). V lost 6 bases to trimming and J lost 0 bases, with 14 bases between them. The CDR3 consists of 15 residues. CDR3 sequence (DNA): TGTGCCAGCAGAAACTTCGGGGGGCTGAACACTGAAGCTTTCTTT. It yields the protein CASRNFGGLNTEAFF.

The chain joins TRBV6-6 to TRBJ1-2; D call uncertain. The CDR3 totals 13 residues. Trimming removed 8 bases from V and 4 bases from J, with 14 bases in between. CDR1 MNHNY and CDR2 SVGAGI come from the germline V gene (reference sequence). The DNA for the CDR3 is TGTGCCAGCCAGAAAGGGTCAAGCTATGGCTACACCTTC. Its protein product is CASQKGSSYGYTF.

The V and J genes are TRBV5-1 and TRBJ2-6, with D unresolved. V was cut by 2 bases and J by 2 bases, with 8 bases left in between. Germline CDR1 and CDR2: SGHRS and YFSETQ. The CDR3 has 15 amino acids. The CDR3 nucleotides read TGCGCCAGCAGCTTTCTAAGAACTGGGGCCAACGTCCTGACTTTC. This encodes CASSFLRTGANVLTF.

This rearrangement joins TRBV19 to TRBJ1-2; 9 nucleotides agree with TRBD1. V lost 4 bases and J lost 8; bases outside the gene matches: 14. This CDR3 spans 16 amino acids. Germline CDR1 LNHDA, CDR2 SQIVND (reference sequence). This CDR3 reads CASSTDGTGLRLGYTF. The CDR3 nucleotides read TGTGCCAGTAGTACGGACGGGACAGGGCTCAGACTGGGCTACACCTTC.

This chain uses TRBV5-4 with TRBJ2-7; tentatively, D is TRBD1 (6 bases). V gave up 0 bases and J gave up 12 bases, with 13 bases separating them. The CDR3 totals 12 residues. Germline loops: CDR1 SGHNT, CDR2 YYREEE (reference sequence). The CDR3 sequence: CASSLVGQRPYF. The DNA of the CDR3 is TGTGCCAGCAGCTTGGTTGGACAGCGACCGTACTTC.

The chain links TRBV5-1 to TRBJ1-2; a possible D gene is TRBD1 (6 bases). The CDR3 has 14 residues. Looked up from germline, CDR1 is SGHRS and CDR2 is YFSETQ. Trimming removed 5 bases from V and 4 bases from J, with 15 bases in between. This chain's CDR3 is CASRNTGFFYGYTF. In DNA, the CDR3 is TGCGCCAGCAGAAATACAGGGTTTTTCTATGGCTACACCTTC.

The V gene is TRBV19, the J gene TRBJ1-5; 9 nucleotides match TRBD1. The V segment lost 11 bases and the J segment 5 bases; nucleotides outside the gene matches: 4. The CDR3 has 12 residues. Germline values: CDR1 LNHDA, CDR2 SQIVND (reference sequence). CDR3 nucleotides: TGTGCCGTAGGGGACAGGGATCAGCCCCAGCATTTT. Translating gives CAVGDRDQPQHF.

This chain connects TRBV6-4 to TRBJ1-2; D is ambiguous. The length of the CDR3 is 11 residues. V shed 2 bases and J shed 4 bases, with 2 bases lying between them. Germline V gene lookup returns CDR1 MRHNA and CDR2 SNTAGT. The CDR3 region has the DNA TGTGCCAGCAGTGACGCCTATGGCTACACCTTC. Protein: CASSDAYGYTF.

The V and J genes are TRBV4-2 and TRBJ2-3; D gene ambiguous. This CDR3 spans 16 amino acids. V lost 0 bases to trimming and J lost 2 bases, with 12 bases between them. Looked up from germline, CDR1 is LGHNA and CDR2 is YNFKEQ. The CDR3 DNA sequence: TGTGCCAGCAGCCAAGATTGGGCCCGCCCCACAGATACGCAGTATTTT. This gives the protein CASSQDWARPTDTQYF.

The chain links TRBV7-3 to TRBJ1-6; D gene uncertain. This CDR3 region has 13 residues. Trimming left V 5 bases short and J 9 bases short, with 11 bases between. In germline, CDR1 is SGHTA, CDR2 FQGTGA. The CDR3 DNA reads as TGTGCCAGCAGCGCGGACGGAGGTTCACCCCTCCACTTT. Its protein product is CASSADGGSPLHF.

In its sample, this clone was seen once. The chain couples TRBV4-3 to TRBJ2-3; TRBD2 aligns across 7 bases. CDR1 is LGHNA, CDR2 YSLEER, per germline. The CDR3 is 14 residues long. After removal of 4 bases from V and 5 bases from J, the junction contained 6 bases not matched to a gene. CDR3 residues: CASSPSRTRDTQYF. The CDR3 DNA sequence: TGCGCCAGCAGCCCGTCCCGGACTAGAGATACGCAGTATTTT.

The J gene is TRBJ1-3, the V gene TRBV5-1; D perhaps matches TRBD1 (5 bases). This CDR3 comprises 18 residues. Germline V gives CDR1 SGHRS, CDR2 YFSETQ. V was clipped by 1 base and J by 2 bases, with 19 bases between them. The CDR3 sequence: CASSLLRSPGSPGNTIYF. The CDR3 DNA follows: TGCGCCAGCAGCTTGTTACGATCGCCAGGGTCGCCTGGAAACACCATATATTTT. The whole variable domain, filled in from reference TRBV5-1 and TRBJ1-3, reads KAGVTQTPRYLIKTRGQQVTLSCSPISGHRSVSWYQQTPGQGLQFLFEYFSETQRNKGNFPGRFSGRQFSNSRSEMNVSTLELGDSALYLCASSLLRSPGSPGNTIYFGEGSWLTVV.

The chain carries TRBV2 and TRBJ1-1, with D uncertain. V was cut by 4 bases and J by 0 bases, with 3 bases left in between. Germline assignment: CDR1 SNHLY and CDR2 FYNNEI. The CDR3 is made up of 12 amino acids. CDR3 nucleotides: TGTGCCAGCAGTGCCATGAACACTGAAGCTTTCTTT. Its translation: CASSAMNTEAFF.

This chain joins TRBV9 and TRBJ1-3; D perhaps matches TRBD1 (6 bases). V was clipped by 0 bases and J by 4 bases, with 20 bases between them. Germline V gives CDR1 SGDLS, CDR2 YYNGEE. The CDR3 sequence is 18 residues long. DNA for the CDR3: TGTGCCAGCAGCGTAGGCGGTGGATGGGGGGCGCTGGGAAACACCATATATTTT. Translation: CASSVGGGWGALGNTIYF.

The chain couples TRBV15 to TRBJ1-4; 7 positions agree with TRBD1. Trimming took 3 bases from V and 5 from J; bases not matched to a gene: 6. This CDR3 is 15 amino acids long. Germline values: CDR1 LNHNV, CDR2 YYDKDF (reference sequence). CDR3 in amino acids: CATSRKGQPNEKLFF. The CDR3 DNA reads as TGTGCCACCAGCAGGAAGGGACAGCCAAATGAAAAACTGTTTTTT.

The rearrangement links TRBV11-2 to TRBJ2-7, with 8 bases identical to TRBD1. The CDR3 consists of 15 residues. Germline CDR1 reads SGHAT; CDR2 reads FQNNGV. The V gene end was trimmed by 5 bases and the J gene end by 6 bases; junction bases not matched to a gene: 12. CDR3 bases: TGTGCCAGCAGCGCCCCGACAGGGGTGGGTCCCGAGCAGTACTTC. This gives the protein CASSAPTGVGPEQYF.